The 25 T cell receptor beta chains below were found in one sample sequenced in a study of blood T cell repertoires in COVID-19. Only in-frame clones appear in the TCRdb table, and some are missing; sequencing was by immunoSEQ multiplex PCR. The sample lists 50,000 to 65,000 clones; more than 75% were seen once. Material: peripheral blood. Receptors originate from a human donor in a cohort sampled during active COVID-19.

The chain employs TRBV4-2 and TRBJ2-7; D may be TRBD1 (5 bases). This CDR3 region has 14 residues. Between the trimmed V and J ends, which lost 2 bases and 4 bases, there was a span of 12 bases. Germline V gene data show CDR1 as LGHNA and CDR2 as YNFKEQ. The DNA of the CDR3 is TGTGCCAGCAGCCAACGACGAGACAGTTACGAGCAGTACTTC. It translates to CASSQRRDSYEQYF.

The chain combines TRBV4-1 with TRBJ1-1; D is unclear. This CDR3 is 14 amino acids long. Germline V lookup: CDR1 MGHRA, CDR2 YSYEKL. Trimming removed 6 bases at V and 0 bases at J, with 11 bases between. CDR3 sequence (DNA): TGCGCCAGCAGTCCGCCGGGGATGAACACTGAAGCTTTCTTT. This gives the protein CASSPPGMNTEAFF.

The V call is TRBV28, the J call TRBJ1-3; D ambiguous. The V gene's germline CDR1 is MDHEN and CDR2 SYDVKM. This CDR3 has 12 residues. The ends were cut back, 6 bases at V and 7 bases at J, with 10 bases in the middle. As DNA, the CDR3 is TGTGCCAGCAGCCTTAGGCGGAACACCATATATTTT. The encoded protein is CASSLRRNTIYF.

V is TRBV19 and J is TRBJ2-7; TRBD2 matches 14 bases. CDR1 is LNHDA and CDR2 is SQIVND in the germline V gene (reference sequence). J gave up 2 bases and V 6 bases, and 6 bases lay outside the gene matches. The CDR3 has 16 amino acids. CDR3 DNA sequence: TGTGCCAGTAGCGTATGGACTAGCGGGGGGACCTACGAGCAGTACTTC. Its translation: CASSVWTSGGTYEQYF.

This chain uses TRBV28 with TRBJ2-5; TRBD2 matches at 8 bases. The length of the CDR3 is 13 residues. The germline gives CDR1 MDHEN, CDR2 SYDVKM. The V segment lost 3 bases and the J segment 5 bases; nucleotides outside the gene matches: 2. The CDR3 spells CASSFERGETQYF. The CDR3 DNA reads as TGTGCCAGCAGTTTCGAGCGGGGGGAGACCCAGTACTTC. Supplemented by reference TRBV28 and TRBJ2-5, the full variable domain reads DVKVTQSSRYLVKRTGEKVFLECVQDMDHENMFWYRQDPGLGLRLIYFSYDVKMKEKGDIPEGYSVSREKKERFSLILESASTNQTSMYLCASSFERGETQYFGPGTRLLVL.

This clone was detected only a few times. CDR3 region: CASRFRDGGTGELFF. CDR3 sequence (DNA): TGTGCAAGTCGCTTCAGGGATGGCGGCACCGGGGAGCTGTTTTTT. The gene calls are TRBV12-2 and TRBJ2-2; the D call in the table, TRBD1, was not verified against the DNA. TRBV12-2 is marked as a pseudogene. The CDR3 runs to 15 residues.

The chain uses TRBV29-1 and TRBJ1-2, with D perhaps TRBD1 (6 bases). V lost 5 bases, J lost 5 bases, and 15 bases lay in between. Germline CDR1 and CDR2: SQVTM and ANQGSEA. This CDR3 spans 13 amino acids. In DNA form, the CDR3 reads TGCAGCGTTACCTTCCAGGGGAGTTATGGCTACACCTTC. This codes for CSVTFQGSYGYTF.

The chain couples TRBV5-1 to TRBJ1-2; D uncertain. CDR3 length equals 12 residues. The V gene's germline CDR1 is SGHRS and CDR2 YFSETQ. V dropped 5 bases and J dropped 4 bases, with 9 bases sitting between them. The CDR3 DNA follows: TGCGCCAGCAGTTCTGACATCTATGGCTACACCTTC. It encodes CASSSDIYGYTF.

The chain combines TRBV12-5 with TRBJ2-1, with a tentative D call TRBD2 (5 bases). The CDR3 consists of 12 residues. Germline V gene lookup returns CDR1 LGHNT and CDR2 FRNRAP. V lost 3 bases and J 13 bases, leaving 13 bases between the germline ends. The CDR3 reads CASGLGSEFQFF. Written as DNA, the CDR3 is TGTGCTAGTGGTTTAGGGAGCGAGTTTCAGTTCTTC.

This clone was picked up a small number of times. The chain employs TRBV4-1 and TRBJ1-3; D is perhaps TRBD1 (5 bases). The V end lost 1 base, the J end lost 4 bases, and 11 bases lay between the germline ends. This CDR3 spans 15 amino acids. Germline CDR1 and CDR2: MGHRA and YSYEKL. The CDR3 DNA reads TGCGCCAGCAGCCAAGCCGAAAGGGGAGGAAACACCATATATTTT. This sequence encodes CASSQAERGGNTIYF.

The chain carries TRBV10-2 and TRBJ2-3; the match to TRBD2 covers 9 bases. The CDR3 totals 15 residues. The V segment lost 6 bases and the J segment 0 bases; nucleotides outside the gene matches: 4. CDR1 is WSHSY, CDR2 SAAADI, per germline. In nucleotides, the CDR3 is TGCGCCAGCAGGACCGCGGGGGGGAGCACAGATACGCAGTATTTT. As protein: CASRTAGGSTDTQYF.

The chain employs TRBV5-1 and TRBJ2-5; D possibly corresponds to TRBD1 (5 bases). CDR3 length: 14 residues. Trimming cost V 4 bases and J 4 bases, with 14 bases left between them. Germline lookup yields CDR1 SGHRS and CDR2 YFSETQ. The CDR3 is CASSLWSDTETQYF. The CDR3 DNA follows: TGCGCCAGCAGCCTGTGGTCGGACACAGAGACCCAGTACTTC.

The chain employs TRBV4-3 and TRBJ2-7; D perhaps matches TRBD1 (6 bases). This CDR3 is 17 amino acids long. The V gene's germline CDR1 is LGHNA and CDR2 YSLEER. Trimming removed 1 base at V and 4 bases at J, with 20 bases between. For the CDR3, the DNA is TGCGCCAGCAGCCAAGCTCCCGCGGGCCAGGGGTTGTACGAGCAGTACTTC. This translates into CASSQAPAGQGLYEQYF.

This chain connects TRBV6-5 to TRBJ2-3; the match to TRBD2 covers 11 bases. From germline, CDR1 is MNHEY and CDR2 SVGAGI. This CDR3 region has 15 residues. The trim removed 4 bases at V and 3 bases at J, leaving 3 bases unmatched. The CDR3 DNA reads TGTGCCAGCAGTTTACGACTAGCGGGGACAGATACGCAGTATTTT. This encodes CASSLRLAGTDTQYF.

This rearrangement joins TRBV29-1 to TRBJ1-3; 7 nucleotides agree with TRBD1. The germline V gene has CDR1 SQVTM and CDR2 ANQGSEA. The V segment lost 4 bases and the J segment 3 bases; nucleotides outside the gene matches: 3. The CDR3 covers 13 residues. CDR3 residues: CSVVGQLGNTIYF. As DNA, the CDR3 is TGCAGCGTTGTGGGACAGCTTGGAAACACCATATATTTT.

The chain joins TRBV28 to TRBJ2-1, with 11 bases that match TRBD2. Germline lookup yields CDR1 MDHEN and CDR2 SYDVKM. CDR3 length equals 15 residues. The V segment lost 6 bases and the J segment 7 bases; nucleotides outside the gene matches: 8. As DNA, the CDR3 is TGTGCCAGCAGGATAGCGGGAGGGCCTGGGAATGAGCAGTTCTTC. Translation: CASRIAGGPGNEQFF.

This clone showed up just once. The chain couples TRBV9 to TRBJ1-4; the D gene is possibly TRBD1 (6 bases). Germline V gene data show CDR1 as SGDLS and CDR2 as YYNGEE. Trimming took off 2 bases at V and 4 bases at J, with 12 bases between the two ends. There are 15 residues in the CDR3. CDR3 sequence: CASSVEARGNEKLFF. CDR3 in DNA: TGTGCCAGCAGCGTCGAGGCCAGGGGTAATGAAAAACTGTTTTTT.

This chain joins TRBV5-1 and TRBJ2-7; D remains unclear. The germline V gene has CDR1 SGHRS and CDR2 YFSETQ. The CDR3 spans 13 residues. The V end lost 0 bases, the J end lost 3 bases, and 7 bases lay between the germline ends. The CDR3 nucleotides read TGCGCCAGCAGCTTGGCGACACGCTACGAGCAGTACTTC. The encoded protein is CASSLATRYEQYF.

This chain uses TRBV7-6 with TRBJ1-2; TRBD1 might be the D (5 bases). The germline gives CDR1 SGHVS, CDR2 FNYEAQ. With 0 bases removed from V and 6 bases from J, the gap between germline ends came to 5 bases. The CDR3 covers 12 residues. This chain's CDR3 is CASSLAGDGYTF. The CDR3 DNA follows: TGTGCCAGCAGCTTAGCAGGGGATGGCTACACCTTC.

Many counts were recorded for this clone. Other nucleotide sequences in the sample specify the same CDR3. This chain uses TRBV12-3 or TRBV12-4 with TRBJ1-1, with D hard to call. V lost 1 base and J lost 3, with 6 bases in between. The CDR3 length is 13 residues. Here the CDR3 reads CASSLVRHTEAFF. In nucleotides, the CDR3 is TGTGCCAGCAGTTTAGTTCGTCACACTGAAGCTTTCTTT.

The rearrangement links TRBV6-5 to TRBJ1-1; 7 nucleotides agree with TRBD1. V lost 0 bases, J lost 7 bases, and 2 bases stayed unmatched. The V gene's germline CDR1 is MNHEY and CDR2 SVGAGI. The CDR3 spans 13 residues. This CDR3 is CASSYSTGIEAFF. In DNA form, the CDR3 reads TGTGCCAGCAGTTACTCGACAGGGATTGAAGCTTTCTTT.

The chain employs TRBV5-8 and TRBJ1-4, with 7 bases lining up with TRBD1. Germline-derived CDR1 and CDR2 are SGHTS and YDEGEE. The CDR3 runs to 16 residues. The junction had 11 bases not matched to a gene; V was cut back by 4 bases and J by 5 bases. CDR3 DNA: TGTGCCAGCAGCCACGGACAGGCCGTGGGGAATGAAAAACTGTTTTTT. Its translation: CASSHGQAVGNEKLFF.

V is TRBV13 and J is TRBJ2-7, with 7 positions matching TRBD2. The germline V gene encodes CDR1 PRHDT and CDR2 FYEKMQ (reference sequence). This CDR3 spans 15 amino acids. J lost 2 bases, V lost 1 base, and 5 bases had no gene match. CDR3 protein: CASSLVGLTTYEQYF. For the CDR3, the DNA is TGTGCCAGCAGCTTAGTGGGACTAACTACCTACGAGCAGTACTTC.

The V call is TRBV5-6, the J call TRBJ2-5; D is unresolved. In germline, CDR1 is SGHDT, CDR2 YYEEEE. The CDR3 has 14 residues. The V gene lost 0 bases and the J gene lost 2 bases, with 8 bases spanning the gap. CDR3: CASSLVRQQETQYF. In DNA form, the CDR3 reads TGTGCCAGCAGCTTGGTCCGACAACAAGAGACCCAGTACTTC.

The chain joins TRBV18 to TRBJ2-7; 9 bases are shared with TRBD2. The trim removed 6 bases at V and 6 bases at J, leaving 12 bases unmatched. The CDR3 is made up of 15 amino acids. Per the germline V gene, CDR1 is KGHSH and CDR2 is LQKENI. CDR3 bases: TGTGCCAGCTCTCAGCCGCGGGGGGGCCCCCTCGAGCAGTACTTC. Amino acid sequence: CASSQPRGGPLEQYF.